A single TCR beta chain is shown here with its context. This CDR3 is also generated by other DNA sequences in the sample. Germline values: CDR1 MNHEY, CDR2 SVGAGI. This CDR3 is built from 14 residues. The V end lost 2 bases, the J end lost 2 bases, and 7 bases lay between the germline ends. The data originate from a study of shared clonotypes between healthy human individuals. Within Nashville, Tennessee resided all donors, each a Caucasian adult. This table comes from immunoSEQ multiplex PCR, and its TCRdb copy is limited to in-frame clones, with some not included. The sample holds 1.6 million or so clones, approximately 96% seen once.

Sequenced input: naive CD4+ T cells sorted from blood. Stated subset: CD45RA+ positively selected. The J gene is TRBJ1-5, the V gene TRBV6-5; D call uncertain. The TCR sequence derives from a man between 25 and 39 years old in good health. CDR3 nucleotide sequence: TGTGCCAGCAGTTACGGGGTAGGCAATCAGCCCCAGCATTTT. Protein product: CASSYGVGNQPQHF.